This TCR beta chain appears in the sequencing data of a study of a mutant IDH1 vaccine in newly diagnosed glioma. Study in general: Of the patients given treatment, 62.5% were male and approximately 38% were female, and a mean age of around 38 years was recorded. Study-level points and caveats: Over 85% of patients showed vaccine-induced immune responses across multiple MHC alleles.

The germline V gene encodes CDR1 MGHRA and CDR2 YSYEKL. The CDR3 length is 16 residues. With 0 bases clipped from V and 6 bases from J, the junction kept 5 bases outside the gene matches. In regard to this clone: What it recognizes is unknown.

Produced via immunoSEQ multiplex PCR; TCRdb's table is partial and in-frame only. The table shows 59,000 or so clones, with around 90% occurring only once. Time point defined: baseline, week 1 (first vaccination visit). Treatment: pre-vaccination baseline after standard-of-care therapy. Material: PBMCs, obtained from a glioma patient treated with radiotherapy, temozolomide or both. This sequence joins TRBV4-1 and TRBJ2-1, with 10 positions matching TRBD2. The TCR was taken from a man in his fifties or sixties with glioma. The CDR3 region has the DNA TGCGCCAGCAGCCAAGATCTAGCGGGGGCCATCAATGAGCAGTTCTTC. It yields the protein CASSQDLAGAINEQFF.